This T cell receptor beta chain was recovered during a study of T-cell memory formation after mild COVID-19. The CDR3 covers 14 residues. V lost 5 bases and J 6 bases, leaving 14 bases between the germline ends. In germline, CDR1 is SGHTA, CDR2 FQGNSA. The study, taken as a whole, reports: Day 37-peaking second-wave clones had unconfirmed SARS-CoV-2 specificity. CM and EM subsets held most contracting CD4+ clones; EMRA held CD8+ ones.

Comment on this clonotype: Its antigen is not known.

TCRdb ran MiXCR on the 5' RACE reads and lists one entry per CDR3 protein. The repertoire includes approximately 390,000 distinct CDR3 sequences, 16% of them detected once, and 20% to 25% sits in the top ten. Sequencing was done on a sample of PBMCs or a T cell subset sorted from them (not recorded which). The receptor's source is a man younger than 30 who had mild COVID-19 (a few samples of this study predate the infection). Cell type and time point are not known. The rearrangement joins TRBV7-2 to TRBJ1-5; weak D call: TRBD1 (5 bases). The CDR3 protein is CASSPDSRGQPQHF. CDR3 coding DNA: TGTGCCAGCAGCCCCGACAGCCGGGGTCAGCCCCAGCATTTT. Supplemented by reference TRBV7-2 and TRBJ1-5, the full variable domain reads GAGVSQSPSNKVTEKGKDVELRCDPISGHTALYWYRQSLGQGLEFLIYFQGNSAPDKSGLPSDRFSAERTGGSVSTLTIQRTQQEDSAVYLCASSPDSRGQPQHFGDGTRLSIL.